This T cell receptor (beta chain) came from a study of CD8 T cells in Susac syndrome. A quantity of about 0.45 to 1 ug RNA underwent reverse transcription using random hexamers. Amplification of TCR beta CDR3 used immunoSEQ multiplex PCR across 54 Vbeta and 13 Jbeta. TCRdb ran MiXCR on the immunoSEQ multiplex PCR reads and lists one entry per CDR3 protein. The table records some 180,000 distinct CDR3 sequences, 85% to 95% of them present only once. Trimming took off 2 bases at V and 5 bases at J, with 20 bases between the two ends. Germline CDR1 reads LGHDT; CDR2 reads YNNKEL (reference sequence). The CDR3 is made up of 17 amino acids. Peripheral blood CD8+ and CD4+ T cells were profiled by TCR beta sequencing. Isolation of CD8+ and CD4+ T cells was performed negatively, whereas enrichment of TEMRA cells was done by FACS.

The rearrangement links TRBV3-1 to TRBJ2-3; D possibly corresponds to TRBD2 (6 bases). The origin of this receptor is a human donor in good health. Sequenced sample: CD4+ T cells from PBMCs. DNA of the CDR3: TGTGCCAGCAGCCAAATAATGGGACTTGGAGGGAAAGATACGCAGTATTTT. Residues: CASSQIMGLGGKDTQYF.